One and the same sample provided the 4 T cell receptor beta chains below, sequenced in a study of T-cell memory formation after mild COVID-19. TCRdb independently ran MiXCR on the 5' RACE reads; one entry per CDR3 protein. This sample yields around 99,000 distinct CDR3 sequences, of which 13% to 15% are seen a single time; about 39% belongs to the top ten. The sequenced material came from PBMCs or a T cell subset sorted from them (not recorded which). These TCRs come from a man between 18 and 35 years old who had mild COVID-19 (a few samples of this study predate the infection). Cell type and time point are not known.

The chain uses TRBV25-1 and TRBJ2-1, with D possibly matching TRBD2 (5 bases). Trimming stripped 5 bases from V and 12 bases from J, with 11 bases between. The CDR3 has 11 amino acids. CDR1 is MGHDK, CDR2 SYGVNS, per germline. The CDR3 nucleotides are TGTGCCAGCAGTACCGGGGTGTGGCAGTTCTTC. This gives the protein CASSTGVWQFF. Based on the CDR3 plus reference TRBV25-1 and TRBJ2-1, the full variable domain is EADIYQTPRYLVIGTGKKITLECSQTMGHDKMYWYQQDPGMELHLIHYSYGVNSTEKGDLSSESTVSRIRTEHFPLTLESARPSHTSQYLCASSTGVWQFFGPGTRLTVL.

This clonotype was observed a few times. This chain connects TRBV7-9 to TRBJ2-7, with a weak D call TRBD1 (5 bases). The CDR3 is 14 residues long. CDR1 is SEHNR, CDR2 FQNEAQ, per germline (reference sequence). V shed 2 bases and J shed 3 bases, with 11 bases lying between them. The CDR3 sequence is CASSLTGSNYEQYF. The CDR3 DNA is TGTGCCAGCAGCTTAACAGGAAGCAACTACGAGCAGTACTTC.

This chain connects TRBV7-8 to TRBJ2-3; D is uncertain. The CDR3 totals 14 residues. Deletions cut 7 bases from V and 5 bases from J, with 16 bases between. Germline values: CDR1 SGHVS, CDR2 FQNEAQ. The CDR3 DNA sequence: TGTGCCAGCACTATTTGGGCGGTCGAAGATACGCAGTATTTT. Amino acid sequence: CASTIWAVEDTQYF.

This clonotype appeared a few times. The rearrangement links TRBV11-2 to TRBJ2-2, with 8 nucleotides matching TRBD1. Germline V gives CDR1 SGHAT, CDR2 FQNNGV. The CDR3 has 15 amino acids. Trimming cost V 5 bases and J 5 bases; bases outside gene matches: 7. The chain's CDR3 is CASSGGTGGTGELFF. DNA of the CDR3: TGTGCCAGCAGCGGGGGGACAGGAGGGACCGGGGAGCTGTTTTTT.